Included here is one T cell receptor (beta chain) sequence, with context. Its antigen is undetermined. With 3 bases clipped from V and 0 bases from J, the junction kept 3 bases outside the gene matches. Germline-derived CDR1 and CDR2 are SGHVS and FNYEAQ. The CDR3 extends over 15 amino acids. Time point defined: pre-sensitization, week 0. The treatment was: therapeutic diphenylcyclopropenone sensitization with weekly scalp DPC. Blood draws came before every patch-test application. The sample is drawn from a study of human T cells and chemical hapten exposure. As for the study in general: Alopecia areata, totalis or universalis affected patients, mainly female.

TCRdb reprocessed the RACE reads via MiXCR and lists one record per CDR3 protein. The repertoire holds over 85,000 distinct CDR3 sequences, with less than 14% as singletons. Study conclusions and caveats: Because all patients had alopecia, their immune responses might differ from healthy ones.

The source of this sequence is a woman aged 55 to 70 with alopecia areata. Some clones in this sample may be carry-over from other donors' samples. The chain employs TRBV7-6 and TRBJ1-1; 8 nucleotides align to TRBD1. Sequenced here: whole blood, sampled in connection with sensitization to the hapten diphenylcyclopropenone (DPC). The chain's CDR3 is CASSLTGAMNTEAFF. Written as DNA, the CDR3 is TGTGCCAGCAGCTTGACAGGGGCTATGAACACTGAAGCTTTCTTT.